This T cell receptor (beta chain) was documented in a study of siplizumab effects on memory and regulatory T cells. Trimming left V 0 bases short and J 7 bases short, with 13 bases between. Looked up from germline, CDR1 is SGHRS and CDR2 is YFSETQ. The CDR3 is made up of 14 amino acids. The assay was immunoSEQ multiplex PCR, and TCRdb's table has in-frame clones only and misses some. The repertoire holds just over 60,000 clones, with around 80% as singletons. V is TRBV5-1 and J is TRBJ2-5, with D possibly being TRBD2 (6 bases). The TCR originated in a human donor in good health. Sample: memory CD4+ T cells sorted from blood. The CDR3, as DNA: TGCGCCAGCAGCTTGGCCCGGGATAGCGGGACCCAGTACTTC. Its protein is CASSLARDSGTQYF.